This T cell receptor beta chain was retrieved from a study of beta chain features in type 1 diabetes. Study-level results: Type 1 diabetes patients had moderately but significantly shorter TCRB CDR3s in all four CD4+ subsets. Patients' naive, central memory and Treg TCRB repertoires seemed closer to one another than those of healthy donors.

Expressed TCRB transcripts got sequenced, as all isolated RNA was reverse transcribed. Naive, central memory and regulatory T cell samples produced a mean of approximately 3.6 million reads. The data were produced by immunoSEQ multiplex PCR, yet TCRdb's version contains in-frame clones alone and is incomplete. The sample gives roughly 350,000 clones, roughly a tenth of which show up once; approximately 0.55% is in the top ten. This clone was seen only a few times. Antigen: not known. The CDR3 has 14 residues. With 5 bases removed from V and 5 bases from J, the gap between germline ends came to 15 bases. The germline V gene has CDR1 KGHSH and CDR2 LQKENI.

This chain connects TRBV18 to TRBJ1-1, with D unresolved. The sequencing sample was made of central memory CD4+ T cells from blood. This TCR was recovered from a man aged 25 to 45 with type 1 diabetes. For the CDR3, the DNA is TGTGCCAGCTCAGGACGGAGGAGCGAAACTGAAGCTTTCTTT. Its translation is CASSGRRSETEAFF.